One and the same sample provided the 21 T cell receptor beta chains below, sequenced in a study of blood T cell repertoires in COVID-19. Method: immunoSEQ multiplex PCR; TCRdb's copy keeps in-frame clones and lacks some. The sample records 150,000 to 200,000 clones, around 90% being singletons. Sequenced material: peripheral blood. These receptors originate from a human donor in a cohort sampled during active COVID-19.

The gene calls are TRBV4-1 and TRBJ2-3; weak D call: TRBD1 (5 bases). This CDR3 is 16 amino acids long. CDR1 is MGHRA, CDR2 YSYEKL, per germline. V lost 1 base and J 6 bases, leaving 17 bases between the germline ends. The CDR3 nucleotides read TGCGCCAGCAGCCAAGCCCATAGGGGTGGTCGGGATACGCAGTATTTT. The encoded protein is CASSQAHRGGRDTQYF.

The genes are TRBV19 and TRBJ1-1; no definite D call. The CDR3 has 14 amino acids. V lost 3 bases, J lost 3 bases, and 11 bases lay in between. Looked up from germline, CDR1 is LNHDA and CDR2 is SQIVND (reference sequence). CDR3 amino acids: CASSIGRVYTEAFF. CDR3 bases: TGTGCCAGTAGTATCGGTCGGGTTTACACTGAAGCTTTCTTT.

The rearrangement links TRBV28 to TRBJ2-4; 7 bases line up with TRBD1. The CDR3 has 13 amino acids. Per the germline V gene, CDR1 is MDHEN and CDR2 is SYDVKM. J lost 0 bases, V lost 10 bases, and 3 bases had no gene match. The CDR3 region has the DNA TGTGCCACTAGACAGGGAGCCAAAAACATTCAGTACTTC. This encodes CATRQGAKNIQYF.

The V and J genes are TRBV7-8 and TRBJ2-7; maybe TRBD2 (5 bases). The germline V and J ends were trimmed by 1 base and 1 base, with 8 bases remaining between them. In germline, CDR1 is SGHVS, CDR2 FQNEAQ. This CDR3 is 14 amino acids long. CDR3 residues: CASSLGRQSYEQYF. DNA of the CDR3: TGTGCCAGCAGCTTAGGGAGGCAATCCTACGAGCAGTACTTC.

The chain has TRBV19 and TRBJ1-6; TRBD1 agrees at 9 bases. Germline CDR1 LNHDA, CDR2 SQIVND (reference sequence). J lost 9 bases, V lost 6 bases, and 9 bases had no gene match. This CDR3 is 15 amino acids long. The DNA of the CDR3 is TGTGCCAGTAGACCCTCACAGGGGGCGCGTTCACCCCTCCACTTT. Translating it yields CASRPSQGARSPLHF.

As DNA, the CDR3 is TGTGCCAGCAGCCACAGCACGGGGGGTGGCAATCAGCCCCAGCATTTT. It translates to CASSHSTGGGNQPQHF. This sequence joins TRBV3-1 (or the pseudogene TRBV3-2) and TRBJ1-5; D perhaps matches TRBD1 (5 bases). The CDR3 contains 16 residues. Trimming cost V 3 bases and J 2 bases, with 14 bases left between them. Germline lookup yields CDR1 LGHDT and CDR2 YNNKEL (reference sequence).

The chain carries TRBV6-2 or TRBV6-3 and TRBJ1-2, with a weak D call TRBD1 (5 bases). Trimming pared 2 bases from V and 4 bases from J, leaving 17 bases between. The germline gives CDR1 MNHEY, CDR2 SVGEGT. CDR3 length: 16 residues. DNA for the CDR3: TGTGCCAGCAGTTACGGCCCCCGGGGCGGGGGCTATGGCTACACCTTC. Translating it yields CASSYGPRGGGYGYTF.

The chain carries TRBV6-1 and TRBJ1-5; no clear D gene. CDR1 and CDR2 from the germline V gene are MNHNS and SASEGT. The V end was cut by 2 bases, the J end by 6 bases, with 14 bases between. CDR3 length: 15 residues. CDR3 bases: TGTGCCAGCAGTGAAAGCGCGGGAAGAGGTCAGCCCCAGCATTTT. It codes for CASSESAGRGQPQHF.

This rearrangement joins TRBV30 to TRBJ2-1, with D perhaps matching TRBD2 (7 bases). The V gene's germline CDR1 is GTSNPN and CDR2 SVGIG (reference sequence). CDR3 length: 16 residues. The V end lost 0 bases, the J end lost 5 bases, and 17 bases lay between the germline ends. CDR3 residues: CAWSVRGGRAHNEQFF. The CDR3 nucleotides are TGTGCCTGGAGTGTACGAGGGGGGAGGGCACACAATGAGCAGTTCTTC.

The chain recombines TRBV6-5 with TRBJ2-7, with 10 bases matching TRBD2. Per germline, CDR1 MNHEY and CDR2 SVGAGI. There are 14 residues in the CDR3. Trimming cost V 10 bases and J 3 bases; bases outside gene matches: 9. The CDR3: CATASGSAIYEQYF. CDR3 DNA: TGTGCCACGGCTAGCGGGAGTGCAATCTACGAGCAGTACTTC.

The chain couples TRBV7-9 to TRBJ1-2, with D tentatively TRBD1 (6 bases). This CDR3 has 13 amino acids. V lost 5 bases and J 6 bases, leaving 13 bases between the germline ends. The germline V gene encodes CDR1 SEHNR and CDR2 FQNEAQ (reference sequence). CDR3 protein: CASSGEGVDGYTF. CDR3 DNA: TGTGCCAGCAGCGGGGAGGGGGTCGATGGCTACACCTTC.

The CDR3 sequence is CASSLGGTGGSGANVLTF. Here the CDR3 DNA reads TGCGCCAGCAGCTTGGGAGGGACAGGGGGCTCTGGGGCCAACGTCCTGACTTTC. The genes are TRBV5-1 and TRBJ2-6; TRBD1 matches at 11 bases. The CDR3 is 18 residues long. V trimming: 0 bases; J trimming: 0 bases; junction bases outside the gene matches: 2. CDR1 SGHRS and CDR2 YFSETQ come from the germline V gene.

J is TRBJ2-7 and V is TRBV5-6; TRBD1 agrees at 10 bases. V shed 4 bases and J 6 bases; nucleotides not matched to a gene: 7. CDR1 is SGHDT and CDR2 is YYEEEE in the germline V gene. The CDR3 length is 14 residues. In nucleotides, the CDR3 is TGTGCCAGCAGCGGGGGGACAGGGGAGGGCGAGCAGTACTTC. Translation gives CASSGGTGEGEQYF.

This chain joins TRBV5-1 and TRBJ2-5; 7 nucleotides align to TRBD1. The germline V gene encodes CDR1 SGHRS and CDR2 YFSETQ. This CDR3 has 13 residues. The trim removed 4 bases at V and 3 bases at J, leaving 3 bases unmatched. CDR3 protein: CASSPTGKETQYF. The CDR3 DNA follows: TGCGCCAGCAGCCCGACAGGGAAAGAGACCCAGTACTTC.

In the case of this clone: Germline and junction disagree at one end, which may indicate a read error. V usage is TRBV5-1 and J usage is TRBJ2-2; TRBD1 is a possible D gene (8 bases). The CDR3 contains 15 residues. Germline V gene lookup returns CDR1 SGHRS and CDR2 YFSETQ. CDR3 sequence: CASSQGQGGTGELLF. For the CDR3, the DNA is TGCGCCAGCAGCCAAGGACAGGGAGGGACCGGGGAGCTGCTTTTT.

The chain couples TRBV7-2 to TRBJ2-7, with 10 bases aligning to TRBD1. The CDR3 runs 16 residues. Germline values: CDR1 SGHTA, CDR2 FQGNSA. The ends lost 2 bases at V and 2 bases at J; junction bases unmatched: 6. CDR3 amino acids: CASSLFAGQGTYEQYF. As DNA, the CDR3 is TGTGCCAGCAGCTTATTTGCGGGACAGGGGACCTACGAGCAGTACTTC. The full variable domain, rest sourced from reference TRBV7-2 and TRBJ2-7, is GAGVSQSPSNKVTEKGKDVELRCDPISGHTALYWYRQSLGQGLEFLIYFQGNSAPDKSGLPSDRFSAERTGGSVSTLTIQRTQQEDSAVYLCASSLFAGQGTYEQYFGPGTRLTVT.

The V call is TRBV12-3 or TRBV12-4, the J call TRBJ1-5, with D possibly being TRBD1 (6 bases). There are 13 residues in the CDR3. V dropped 6 bases and J dropped 7 bases, with 13 bases sitting between them. The CDR3: CASRRTAFQPQHF. DNA of the CDR3: TGTGCCAGCAGGCGGACAGCATTCCAGCCCCAGCATTTT.

This chain connects TRBV3-1 (or the pseudogene TRBV3-2) to TRBJ2-1; 10 positions match TRBD2. The V and J ends lost 4 bases and 4 bases, in that order; junction bases with no gene match: 4. There are 15 residues in the CDR3. CDR1 and CDR2 (germline): LGHDT, YNNKEL (reference sequence). CDR3 sequence (DNA): TGTGCCAGCAGCCTCAGCGGGGGGGGATACAATGAGCAGTTCTTC. It is translated as CASSLSGGGYNEQFF.

This clone has only one observation. J is TRBJ2-7 and V is TRBV5-1, with TRBD2 matching over 14 bases. V dropped 4 bases and J dropped 4; count of bases not matched to a gene: 4. This CDR3 comprises 15 residues. From germline, CDR1 is SGHRS and CDR2 YFSETQ. In DNA, the CDR3 is TGCGCCAGCAGCCCAAGACTAGCGGGAGGGTACGAGCAGTACTTC. Its protein is CASSPRLAGGYEQYF.

This clone was detected only once. The chain has TRBV19 and TRBJ2-2; 8 bases are shared with TRBD1. Germline-derived CDR1 and CDR2 are LNHDA and SQIVND (reference sequence). There are 16 residues in the CDR3. J lost 4 bases, V lost 7 bases, and 11 bases had no gene match. The DNA for the CDR3 is TGTGCCAGTACCACCCCCCGGACAGGGACCACCGGGGAGCTGTTTTTT. Protein: CASTTPRTGTTGELFF. Variable domain in full (rest from reference TRBV19 and TRBJ2-2): DGGITQSPKYLFRKEGQNVTLSCEQNLNHDAMYWYRQDPGQGLRLIYYSQIVNDFQKGDIAEGYSVSREKKESFPLTVTSAQKNPTAFYLCASTTPRTGTTGELFFGEGSRLTVL.

The V gene is TRBV3-1 (or the pseudogene TRBV3-2), the J gene TRBJ1-1; no definite D call. Germline V gene sequence: CDR1 LGHDT, CDR2 YNNKEL (reference sequence). This CDR3 is built from 15 residues. Trimming left V 3 bases short and J 0 bases short, with 11 bases between. CDR3 residues: CASSHRSPMNTEAFF. CDR3 DNA: TGTGCCAGCAGCCACAGGTCGCCCATGAACACTGAAGCTTTCTTT.